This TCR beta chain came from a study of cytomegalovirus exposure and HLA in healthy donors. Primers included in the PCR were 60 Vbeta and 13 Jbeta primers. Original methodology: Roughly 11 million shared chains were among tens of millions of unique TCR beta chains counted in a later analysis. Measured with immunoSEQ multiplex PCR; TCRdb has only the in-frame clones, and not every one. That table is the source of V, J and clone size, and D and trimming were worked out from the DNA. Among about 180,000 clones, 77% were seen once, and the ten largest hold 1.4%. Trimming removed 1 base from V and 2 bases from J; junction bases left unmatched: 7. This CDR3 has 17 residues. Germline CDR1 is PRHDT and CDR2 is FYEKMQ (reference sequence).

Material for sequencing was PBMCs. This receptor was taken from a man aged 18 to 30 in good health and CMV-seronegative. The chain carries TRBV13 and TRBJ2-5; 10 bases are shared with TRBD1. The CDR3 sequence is CASSLAGTGAFQETQYF. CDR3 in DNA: TGTGCCAGCAGCTTAGCAGGGACAGGGGCTTTTCAAGAGACCCAGTACTTC.